The clone carrying this T cell receptor beta chain was observed a handful of times. The record originates from a study of blood T cells in healthy people across ages. The V end lost 0 bases, the J end lost 2 bases, and 16 bases lay between the germline ends. The length of the CDR3 is 17 residues. Germline CDR1 MGHRA, CDR2 YSYEKL. Alongside a J-beta primer mix, a sample-barcoded 5' primer served in a second PCR lasting roughly 6 to 11 cycles. In TCRdb, the 5' RACE reads were re-called with MiXCR into one record per CDR3 protein. Among 1.2 million to 1.5 million distinct CDR3 sequences listed, around 59% were seen once.

The V gene is TRBV4-1, the J gene TRBJ2-5; TRBD1 or TRBD2 may be the D gene (5 bases each). The TCR sequence derives from a man between 18 and 29 years old in good health. Sequences were obtained from blood. In DNA form, the CDR3 reads TGCGCCAGCAGCCAAGAGACCTCGGGGCCCGATCAAGAGACCCAGTACTTC. Translation: CASSQETSGPDQETQYF.